One sample yielded the 20 T cell receptor beta chains listed below, sequenced in a study of cytomegalovirus exposure and HLA in healthy donors. Clones were read by immunoSEQ multiplex PCR, and TCRdb kept only the in-frame ones, dropping some. The sample holds 150,000 or so clones, around 88% seen once. Material: PBMCs. The receptors derive from a man between 18 and 29 years old in good health and CMV-seropositive.

There are a few counts of this clone. This chain links TRBV7-9 with TRBJ1-2, with D possibly TRBD1 on 6 matching bases. Germline lookup yields CDR1 SEHNR and CDR2 FQNEAQ (reference sequence). The CDR3 covers 15 residues. V lost 3 bases and J lost 0, with 11 bases in between. CDR3 nucleotide sequence: TGTGCCAGCAGCTTTAAGGCAGGGGCTAACTATGGCTACACCTTC. It translates to CASSFKAGANYGYTF.

The gene calls are TRBV7-8 and TRBJ2-7; 7 bases match TRBD2. Germline CDR1 is SGHVS and CDR2 is FQNEAQ. CDR3 length: 13 amino acids. The junction had 5 bases not matched to a gene; V was cut back by 3 bases and J by 6 bases. The CDR3 DNA reads TGTGCCAGCAGCTTTCGGGGGGACGGCGAGCAGTACTTC. Translating it yields CASSFRGDGEQYF.

The chain joins TRBV6-6 to TRBJ1-4; D is unclear. Germline loops: CDR1 MNHNY, CDR2 SVGAGI (reference sequence). This CDR3 is 16 amino acids long. V lost 5 bases and J 0 bases, leaving 13 bases between the germline ends. CDR3 sequence reads: CASSPGGGTTNEKLFF. The DNA of the CDR3 is TGTGCCAGCAGTCCAGGAGGCGGGACAACTAATGAAAAACTGTTTTTT.

This chain uses TRBV29-1 with TRBJ2-7; possible D gene TRBD2, 5 bases. This CDR3 region has 12 residues. The V gene's germline CDR1 is SQVTM and CDR2 ANQGSEA. The V and J ends lost 2 bases and 4 bases respectively, with 9 bases between them. The CDR3 loop is CSVERGQYEQYF. In DNA, the CDR3 is TGCAGCGTTGAACGGGGTCAGTACGAGCAGTACTTC.

V gene TRBV7-2 combines with J gene TRBJ2-1, with D maybe TRBD2 (5 bases). The V gene lost 5 bases and the J gene lost 8 bases, with 10 bases spanning the gap. Germline lookup yields CDR1 SGHTA and CDR2 FQGNSA. The CDR3 extends over 12 amino acids. The CDR3 loop is CASSPRGHEQFF. The DNA for the CDR3 is TGTGCCAGCAGCCCCCGGGGTCATGAGCAGTTCTTC.

CDR3 nucleotides: TGTGCCAGCAGCTTGGCCGGGGCAGGGGGTACTAATGAGCAGTTCTTC. Its translation: CASSLAGAGGTNEQFF. The chain recombines TRBV5-6 with TRBJ2-1, with 7 bases matching TRBD1. The CDR3 consists of 16 residues. Unmatched junction bases numbered 10, after V lost 0 bases and J lost 7 bases. Germline V gene data show CDR1 as SGHDT and CDR2 as YYEEEE.

This chain connects TRBV5-4 to TRBJ1-1; D remains unclear. The germline CDR1 and CDR2 sequences are SGHNT and YYREEE (reference sequence). V was trimmed by 3 bases and J by 0 bases, leaving 6 bases between them. CDR3 length equals 13 residues. The CDR3 DNA is TGTGCCAGCAGCTCGAGCTTGAACACTGAAGCTTTCTTT. It is translated as CASSSSLNTEAFF.

This clone has only one observation. The gene calls are TRBV15 and TRBJ2-7; the match to TRBD1 covers 8 bases. Germline loops: CDR1 LNHNV, CDR2 YYDKDF (reference sequence). Trimming took 0 bases from V and 2 from J; bases not matched to a gene: 3. CDR3 length: 15 amino acids. The CDR3 DNA reads TGTGCCACCAGCAGAGACCAGGGGGCCACCTACGAGCAGTACTTC. As protein: CATSRDQGATYEQYF. Complete variable domain (other parts from reference TRBV15 and TRBJ2-7): DAMVIQNPRYQVTQFGKPVTLSCSQTLNHNVMYWYQQKSSQAPKLLFHYYDKDFNNEADTPDNFQSRRPNTSFCFLDIRSPGLGDTAMYLCATSRDQGATYEQYFGPGTRLTVT.

The chain couples TRBV9 to TRBJ2-7; 10 bases match TRBD2. Trimming at V came to 3 bases and at J to 2 bases, leaving 8 bases not matched to a gene. The CDR3 is made up of 16 amino acids. CDR1 and CDR2 (germline): SGDLS, YYNGEE. CDR3 nucleotides: TGTGCCAGCAGCGGAGGTGCTAGCGGGGGAGCCTACGAGCAGTACTTC. Its protein product is CASSGGASGGAYEQYF.

This chain uses TRBV6-5 with TRBJ2-1; 7 positions agree with TRBD1. This CDR3 is built from 14 residues. The J segment lost 4 bases and the V segment lost 7 bases, leaving 7 bases of the junction unmatched. Germline CDR1 and CDR2: MNHEY and SVGAGI. CDR3 DNA: TGTGCCAGCAAAACCGGGACAGCGTACAATGAGCAGTTCTTC. This codes for CASKTGTAYNEQFF.

The chain couples TRBV4-3 to TRBJ2-7; 7 bases line up with TRBD1. The CDR3 has 14 amino acids. Germline V gene sequence: CDR1 LGHNA, CDR2 YSLEER. V shed 1 base, J shed 2 bases, and the junction held 2 bases outside the gene matches. The CDR3, as DNA: TGCGCCAGCAGCCAAGCAACAGGGGCCTACGAGCAGTACTTC. Translating gives CASSQATGAYEQYF.

Turning to this clone: Distinct nucleotide sequences in the sample also encode this CDR3. V is TRBV6-5 and J is TRBJ2-7, with 7 bases fitting TRBD2. The ends lost 8 bases at V and 4 bases at J; junction bases unmatched: 5. CDR3 length: 12 residues. Germline values: CDR1 MNHEY, CDR2 SVGAGI. CDR3 DNA: TGTGCCAGCTCGAGGGGAGGGTACGAGCAGTACTTC. Protein product: CASSRGGYEQYF.

CDR3 nucleotide sequence: TGTGCCAGCAGCTTAGAGCCCCCGACTTGGGACAGTCTCAGCAATGAGCAGTTCTTC. Translation: CASSLEPPTWDSLSNEQFF. V and J are TRBV11-3 and TRBJ2-1, with 7 bases fitting TRBD1. CDR3 length equals 19 residues. V shed 0 bases, J shed 6 bases, and the junction held 17 bases outside the gene matches. The germline V gene encodes CDR1 SGHNT and CDR2 YENEEA.

This clone was counted only a few times. J is TRBJ1-1 and V is TRBV10-1, with D perhaps matching TRBD1 (5 bases). Germline CDR1 reads WNHNN; CDR2 reads SYGVQD (reference sequence). There are 17 residues in the CDR3. The V and J ends lost 0 bases and 2 bases respectively, with 16 bases between them. CDR3 nucleotide sequence: TGCGCCAGCAGTGAGTCGAAGGTGGGCAGGGTTAACACTGAAGCTTTCTTT. This codes for CASSESKVGRVNTEAFF.

There are a few counts of this clone. The rearrangement joins TRBV2 to TRBJ1-3, with TRBD1 identical over 8 bases. The germline V gene has CDR1 SNHLY and CDR2 FYNNEI. CDR3 length: 13 residues. Unmatched junction bases numbered 2, after V lost 6 bases and J lost 4 bases. The CDR3 region is CASRHRGGNTIYF. The CDR3 nucleotides are TGTGCCAGCAGGCACAGGGGGGGAAACACCATATATTTT. Full variable domain (outside the CDR3, taken from reference TRBV2 and TRBJ1-3): EPEVTQTPSHQVTQMGQEVILRCVPISNHLYFYWYRQILGQKVEFLVSFYNNEISEKSEIFDDQFSVERPDGSNFTLKIRSTKLEDSAMYFCASRHRGGNTIYFGEGSWLTVV.

The J gene is TRBJ2-2, the V gene TRBV18, with D perhaps matching TRBD1 (5 bases). CDR3 length: 13 residues. Looked up from germline, CDR1 is KGHSH and CDR2 is LQKENI. With 4 bases removed from V and 4 bases from J, the gap between germline ends came to 7 bases. The CDR3: CASSQGFTGELFF. CDR3 nucleotides: TGTGCCAGCTCACAGGGGTTCACCGGGGAGCTGTTTTTT.

The chain couples TRBV5-5 to TRBJ2-3; D perhaps matches TRBD2 (5 bases). V was cut by 1 base and J by 3 bases, with 12 bases left in between. The germline gives CDR1 SGHKS, CDR2 YYEKEE (reference sequence). The CDR3 sequence is 15 residues long. CDR3 residues: CASSLLEGATDTQYF. The CDR3 DNA reads TGTGCCAGCAGCTTGCTCGAGGGAGCTACAGATACGCAGTATTTT.

J is TRBJ1-1 and V is TRBV19, with D tentatively TRBD1 (5 bases). The germline V and J ends were trimmed by 9 bases and 4 bases, with 21 bases remaining between them. Germline values: CDR1 LNHDA, CDR2 SQIVND (reference sequence). The CDR3 extends over 15 amino acids. Here the CDR3 reads CASLGGKKGSTEAFF. In DNA form, the CDR3 reads TGTGCCAGCCTCGGGGGTAAAAAGGGGAGCACTGAAGCTTTCTTT.

The chain uses TRBV19 and TRBJ2-1; weak D call: TRBD2 (7 bases). The germline V gene has CDR1 LNHDA and CDR2 SQIVND (reference sequence). CDR3 length equals 15 residues. Trimming removed 3 bases at V and 8 bases at J, with 17 bases between. CDR3 loop: CASSMEGGARYEQFF. The CDR3 DNA is TGTGCCAGTAGTATGGAGGGGGGGGCCAGGTATGAGCAGTTCTTC. The full variable domain, rest sourced from reference TRBV19 and TRBJ2-1, is DGGITQSPKYLFRKEGQNVTLSCEQNLNHDAMYWYRQDPGQGLRLIYYSQIVNDFQKGDIAEGYSVSREKKESFPLTVTSAQKNPTAFYLCASSMEGGARYEQFFGPGTRLTVL.

DNA for the CDR3: TGTGCCAGCAGCCACCAGGGATATGATACGCAGTATTTT. The encoded protein is CASSHQGYDTQYF. The J gene is TRBJ2-3, the V gene TRBV5-4, with D tentatively TRBD1 (5 bases). The CDR3 has 13 residues. The ends were cut back, 4 bases at V and 6 bases at J, with 12 bases in the middle. Germline CDR1 is SGHNT and CDR2 is YYREEE (reference sequence).